This T cell receptor beta chain was retrieved from a study of blood T cell repertoires in COVID-19. Looking at the study overall: Italy, Spain and the United States were the sources of the convalescent and acute COVID-19 samples. The cDNA or gDNA used as material had been derived from T cells, B-cell-depleted T cells, or PBMCs.

As processed by the authors: Amplification from reference gene primers served as the basis for estimated nucleated cell counts. TCRdb keeps only in-frame clones here, not all; method: immunoSEQ multiplex PCR. That table gives V, J and clone size, and the DNA gave D and trimming. The table lists some 230,000 clones, about 86% of them singletons. Trimming removed 4 bases from V and 2 bases from J; junction bases left unmatched: 5. In germline, CDR1 is SGDLS, CDR2 YYNGEE. The CDR3 is made up of 14 amino acids. The receptor was derived from a woman in her thirties who had recovered from COVID-19. The V gene is TRBV9, the J gene TRBJ1-2; 7 nucleotides align to TRBD1. The sample comprised peripheral blood. CDR3 sequence: CASSSGGGNYGYTF. In DNA, the CDR3 is TGTGCCAGCAGCTCCGGAGGGGGCAACTATGGCTACACCTTC.